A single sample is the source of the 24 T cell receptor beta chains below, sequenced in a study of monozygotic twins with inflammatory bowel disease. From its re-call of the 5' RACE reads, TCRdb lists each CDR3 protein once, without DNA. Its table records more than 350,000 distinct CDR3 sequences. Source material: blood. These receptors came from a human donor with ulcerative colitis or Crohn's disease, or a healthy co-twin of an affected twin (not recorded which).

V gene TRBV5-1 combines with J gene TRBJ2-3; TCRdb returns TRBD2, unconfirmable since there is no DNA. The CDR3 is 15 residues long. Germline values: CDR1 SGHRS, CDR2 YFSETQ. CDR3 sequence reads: CASSLAAPYTDTQYF. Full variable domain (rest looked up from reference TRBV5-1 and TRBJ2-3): KAGVTQTPRYLIKTRGQQVTLSCSPISGHRSVSWYQQTPGQGLQFLFEYFSETQRNKGNFPGRFSGRQFSNSRSEMNVSTLELGDSALYLCASSLAAPYTDTQYFGPGTRLTVL.

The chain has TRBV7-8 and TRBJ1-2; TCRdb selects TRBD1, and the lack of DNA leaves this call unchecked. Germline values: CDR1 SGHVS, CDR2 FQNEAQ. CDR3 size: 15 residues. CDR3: CASSLGTGYLGGYTF.

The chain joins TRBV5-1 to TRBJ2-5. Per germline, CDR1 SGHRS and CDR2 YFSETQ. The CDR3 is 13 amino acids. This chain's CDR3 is CASSLLYQETQYF.

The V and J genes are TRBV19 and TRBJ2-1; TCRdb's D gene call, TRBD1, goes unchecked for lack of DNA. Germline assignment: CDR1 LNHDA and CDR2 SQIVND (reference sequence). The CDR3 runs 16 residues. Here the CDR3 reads CASSPGPDGVYNEQFF.

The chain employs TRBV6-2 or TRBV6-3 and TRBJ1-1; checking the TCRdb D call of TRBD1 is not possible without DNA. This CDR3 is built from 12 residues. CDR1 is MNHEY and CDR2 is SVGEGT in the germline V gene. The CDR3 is CASSFARTEAFF.

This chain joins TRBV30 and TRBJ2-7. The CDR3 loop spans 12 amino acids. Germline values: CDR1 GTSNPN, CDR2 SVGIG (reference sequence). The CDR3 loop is CAWSLKGAEQYF.

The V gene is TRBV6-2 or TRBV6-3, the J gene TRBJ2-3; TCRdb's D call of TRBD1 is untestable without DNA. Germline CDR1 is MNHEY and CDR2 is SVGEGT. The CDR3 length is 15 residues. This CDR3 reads CASSYSGTPSDTQYF.

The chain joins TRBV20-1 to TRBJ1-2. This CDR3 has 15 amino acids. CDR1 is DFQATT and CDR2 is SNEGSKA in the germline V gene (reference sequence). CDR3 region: CSASPEGLANYGYTF.

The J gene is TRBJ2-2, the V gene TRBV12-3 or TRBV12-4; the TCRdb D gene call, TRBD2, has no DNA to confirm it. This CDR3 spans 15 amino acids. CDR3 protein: CASNLSGLRTGELFF.

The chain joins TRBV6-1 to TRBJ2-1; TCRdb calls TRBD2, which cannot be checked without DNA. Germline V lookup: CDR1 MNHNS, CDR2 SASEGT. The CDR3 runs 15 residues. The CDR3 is CASSELGEGPNEQFF.

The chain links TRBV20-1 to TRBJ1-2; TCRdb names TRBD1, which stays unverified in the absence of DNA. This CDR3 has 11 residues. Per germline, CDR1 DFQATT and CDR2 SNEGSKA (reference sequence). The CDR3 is CSASTGVGYTF.

CDR3 sequence reads: CATGPRDTGELFF. This chain joins TRBV15 and TRBJ2-2; there is no DNA to check the TCRdb D call of TRBD1. CDR3 size: 13 residues. CDR1 is LNHNV and CDR2 is YYDKDF in the germline V gene (reference sequence).

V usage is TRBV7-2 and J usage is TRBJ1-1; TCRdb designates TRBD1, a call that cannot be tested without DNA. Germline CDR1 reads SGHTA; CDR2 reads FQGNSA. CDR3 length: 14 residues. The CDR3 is CASRQQVMSTEAFF.

The CDR3 sequence is CATSREGGGETQYF. The genes are TRBV15 and TRBJ2-5; without DNA, the TCRdb call of TRBD2 cannot be checked. Germline V lookup: CDR1 LNHNV, CDR2 YYDKDF (reference sequence). The CDR3 is 14 amino acids.

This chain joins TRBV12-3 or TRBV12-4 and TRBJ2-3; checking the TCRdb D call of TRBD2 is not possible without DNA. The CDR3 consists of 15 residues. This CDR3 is CASNKLETSTDTQYF.

The CDR3 is CASSLSRFSTDTQYF. J is TRBJ2-3 and V is TRBV12-3 or TRBV12-4. CDR3 length: 15 amino acids.

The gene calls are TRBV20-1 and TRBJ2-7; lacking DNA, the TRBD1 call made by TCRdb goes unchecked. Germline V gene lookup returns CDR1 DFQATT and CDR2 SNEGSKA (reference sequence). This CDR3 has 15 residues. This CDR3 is CSARGQGSSSYEQYF.

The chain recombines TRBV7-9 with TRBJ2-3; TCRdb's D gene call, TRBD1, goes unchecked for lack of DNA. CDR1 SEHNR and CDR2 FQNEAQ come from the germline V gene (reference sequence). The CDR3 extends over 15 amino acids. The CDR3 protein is CASSIGTGDTDTQYF. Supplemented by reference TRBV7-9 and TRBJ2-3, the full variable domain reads DTGVSQNPRHKITKRGQNVTFRCDPISEHNRLYWYRQTLGQGPEFLTYFQNEAQLEKSRLLSDRFSAERPKGSFSTLEIQRTEQGDSAMYLCASSIGTGDTDTQYFGPGTRLTVL.

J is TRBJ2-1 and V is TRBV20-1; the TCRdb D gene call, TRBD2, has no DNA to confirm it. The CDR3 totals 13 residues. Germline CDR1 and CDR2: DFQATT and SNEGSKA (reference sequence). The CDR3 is CSARVAMGTSQFF.

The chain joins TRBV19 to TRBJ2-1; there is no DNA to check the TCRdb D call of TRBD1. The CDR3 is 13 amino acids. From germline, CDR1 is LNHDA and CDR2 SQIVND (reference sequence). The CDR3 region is CASSIAGHNEQFF.

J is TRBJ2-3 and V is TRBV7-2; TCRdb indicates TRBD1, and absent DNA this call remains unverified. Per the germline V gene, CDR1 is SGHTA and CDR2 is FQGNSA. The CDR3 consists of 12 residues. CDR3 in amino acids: CASRGGAYTQYF.

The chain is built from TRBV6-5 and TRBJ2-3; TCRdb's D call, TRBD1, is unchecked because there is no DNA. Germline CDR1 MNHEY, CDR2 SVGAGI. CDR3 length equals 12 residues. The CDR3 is CASSSRADTQYF.

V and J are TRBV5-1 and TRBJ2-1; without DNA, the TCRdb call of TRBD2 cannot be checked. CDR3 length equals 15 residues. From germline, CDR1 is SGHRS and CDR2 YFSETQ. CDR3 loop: CASSGTTGSYNEQFF. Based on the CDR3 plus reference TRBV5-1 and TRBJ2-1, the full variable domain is KAGVTQTPRYLIKTRGQQVTLSCSPISGHRSVSWYQQTPGQGLQFLFEYFSETQRNKGNFPGRFSGRQFSNSRSEMNVSTLELGDSALYLCASSGTTGSYNEQFFGPGTRLTVL.

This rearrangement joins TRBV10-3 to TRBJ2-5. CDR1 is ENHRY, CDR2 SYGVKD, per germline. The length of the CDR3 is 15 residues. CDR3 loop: CAISESGQNQETQYF.